These 27 T cell receptor beta chains originate from one sample sequenced in a study of blood T cell repertoires in COVID-19. Measured with immunoSEQ multiplex PCR; TCRdb has only the in-frame clones, and not every one. The top ten hold around 21% of the sample, which has around 57,000 clones, roughly 82% seen once. Specimen: peripheral blood. These receptors all stem from a woman between 55 and 75 years old with acute or convalescent COVID-19.

This clone was picked up a small number of times. CDR3 bases: TGCGCCAGCAGCTTGGGGGGAGGTGGAAACACCATATATTTT. It yields the protein CASSLGGGGNTIYF. This chain joins TRBV5-1 and TRBJ1-3; D uncertain. This CDR3 is 14 amino acids long. V was pared by 0 bases and J by 3 bases, with 7 bases between. CDR1 is SGHRS and CDR2 is YFSETQ in the germline V gene.

The rearrangement uses TRBV27 and TRBJ1-4, with D perhaps matching TRBD1 (5 bases). Germline loops: CDR1 MNHEY, CDR2 SMNVEV (reference sequence). Trimming pared 6 bases from V and 5 bases from J, leaving 10 bases between. The CDR3 loop spans 13 amino acids. CDR3: CASRRQPNEKLFF. The CDR3 DNA reads as TGTGCCAGCAGACGACAGCCAAATGAAAAACTGTTTTTT.

In DNA form, the CDR3 reads TGTGCCAGCAGTTTCGACAGGGTCGGCACTGAAGCTTTCTTT. Translation gives CASSFDRVGTEAFF. The V and J genes are TRBV6-5 and TRBJ1-1, with 7 bases that match TRBD1. CDR1 and CDR2 (germline): MNHEY, SVGAGI. After removal of 4 bases from V and 4 bases from J, the junction contained 6 bases not matched to a gene. CDR3 size: 14 residues.

The V call is TRBV30, the J call TRBJ1-2, with 10 bases matching TRBD1. The CDR3 runs 13 residues. The J segment lost 8 bases and the V segment lost 6 bases, leaving 9 bases of the junction unmatched. Germline-derived CDR1 and CDR2 are GTSNPN and SVGIG (reference sequence). CDR3 sequence reads: CACLRDRGGGYTF. The CDR3 DNA sequence: TGTGCCTGCCTCCGGGACAGGGGTGGAGGCTACACCTTC.

This chain connects TRBV19 to TRBJ1-2; TRBD1 agrees at 8 bases. The length of the CDR3 is 15 residues. The germline gives CDR1 LNHDA, CDR2 SQIVND (reference sequence). V was clipped by 5 bases and J by 2 bases; unmatched bases: 7. The CDR3 nucleotides are TGTGCCAGTAGTCTACACAGGGGGACCAACTATGGCTACACCTTC. This translates into CASSLHRGTNYGYTF.

This clone was observed a handful of times. The same CDR3 also results from other DNA sequences found in this sample. The V gene is TRBV6-6, the J gene TRBJ1-2; 8 nucleotides align to TRBD1. V lost 6 bases, J lost 2 bases, and 5 bases stayed unmatched. Germline CDR1 reads MNHNY; CDR2 reads SVGAGI (reference sequence). This CDR3 has 14 residues. CDR3 region: CASRPGQANYGYTF. In nucleotides, the CDR3 is TGTGCCAGCAGACCGGGACAGGCAAACTATGGCTACACCTTC.

V is TRBV5-1 and J is TRBJ2-2; possibly TRBD2 for D (6 bases). The CDR3 length is 15 residues. CDR1 and CDR2 (germline): SGHRS, YFSETQ. The V gene lost 1 base and the J gene lost 1 base, with 8 bases spanning the gap. The CDR3 coding sequence is TGCGCCAGCAGCTTGCGGGGGTGGAACACCGGGGAGCTGTTTTTT. It specifies CASSLRGWNTGELFF.

V is TRBV6-5 and J is TRBJ1-3, with TRBD1 as a possible D gene (6 bases). The CDR3 contains 13 residues. Trimming stripped 7 bases from V and 3 bases from J, with 10 bases between. Germline-derived CDR1 and CDR2 are MNHEY and SVGAGI. The CDR3 region is CASTTGIGNTIYF. In DNA form, the CDR3 reads TGTGCCAGCACTACAGGGATTGGAAACACCATATATTTT.

The chain is built from TRBV7-9 and TRBJ2-3; 9 nucleotides align to TRBD1. This CDR3 has 13 amino acids. Germline lookup yields CDR1 SEHNR and CDR2 FQNEAQ (reference sequence). Trimming at V came to 4 bases and at J to 9 bases, leaving 5 bases not matched to a gene. The CDR3 sequence is CASSSTGGETQYF. CDR3 DNA: TGTGCCAGCAGCTCGACAGGGGGTGAGACGCAGTATTTT. The full variable domain, rest sourced from reference TRBV7-9 and TRBJ2-3, is DTGVSQNPRHKITKRGQNVTFRCDPISEHNRLYWYRQTLGQGPEFLTYFQNEAQLEKSRLLSDRFSAERPKGSFSTLEIQRTEQGDSAMYLCASSSTGGETQYFGPGTRLTVL.

This chain connects TRBV5-1 to TRBJ2-7; possibly TRBD1 for D (6 bases). CDR1 SGHRS and CDR2 YFSETQ come from the germline V gene. This CDR3 region has 14 residues. Trimming left V 4 bases short and J 2 bases short, with 13 bases between. CDR3 nucleotide sequence: TGCGCCAGCAGCCCCCGGGACACAGCCTACGAGCAGTACTTC. Protein: CASSPRDTAYEQYF.

This clone was seen only once. The chain joins TRBV19 to TRBJ2-1; 7 bases are shared with TRBD1. CDR3 length: 15 residues. V trimming: 5 bases; J trimming: 8 bases; junction bases outside the gene matches: 12. The germline V gene encodes CDR1 LNHDA and CDR2 SQIVND (reference sequence). The CDR3 bases are TGTGCCAGTAGTGTCCGGGACAGCGTCCCGGATGAGCAGTTCTTC. Amino acid sequence: CASSVRDSVPDEQFF.

This chain connects TRBV27 to TRBJ2-6; D uncertain. Per the germline V gene, CDR1 is MNHEY and CDR2 is SMNVEV (reference sequence). The CDR3 totals 15 residues. The V and J ends lost 4 bases and 0 bases respectively, with 7 bases between them. DNA for the CDR3: TGTGCCAGCAGTTCAGGCCTCTCTGGGGCCAACGTCCTGACTTTC. Translated: CASSSGLSGANVLTF.

V is TRBV5-1 and J is TRBJ2-5; D is possibly TRBD2 (6 bases). CDR1 and CDR2 from the germline V gene are SGHRS and YFSETQ. The ends were cut back, 3 bases at V and 5 bases at J, with 14 bases in the middle. CDR3 size: 14 residues. Written as DNA, the CDR3 is TGCGCCAGCAGCTCCGGGGGTAGGGAGGAGACCCAGTACTTC. This translates into CASSSGGREETQYF.

The V gene is TRBV7-3, the J gene TRBJ1-1, with 9 bases lining up with TRBD1. With 5 bases clipped from V and 3 bases from J, the junction kept 1 base outside the gene matches. CDR1 SGHTA and CDR2 FQGTGA come from the germline V gene. The CDR3 spans 13 residues. The CDR3 loop reads CASSRTGDTEAFF. For the CDR3, the DNA is TGTGCCAGCAGCAGGACAGGGGACACTGAAGCTTTCTTT. The full variable domain, rest sourced from reference TRBV7-3 and TRBJ1-1, is GAGVSQTPSNKVTEKGKYVELRCDPISGHTALYWYRQSLGQGPEFLIYFQGTGAADDSGLPNDRFFAVRPEGSVSTLKIQRTERGDSAVYLCASSRTGDTEAFFGQGTRLTVV.

This sequence joins TRBV27 and TRBJ2-7; D is ambiguous. Germline assignment: CDR1 MNHEY and CDR2 SMNVEV (reference sequence). There are 15 residues in the CDR3. V was shortened by 3 bases and J by 3 bases, with 15 bases between the two germline ends. CDR3: CASSFDPPTDYEQYF. The CDR3 DNA reads as TGTGCCAGCAGTTTCGACCCCCCGACTGACTACGAGCAGTACTTC.

The V and J genes are TRBV29-1 and TRBJ2-1, with 7 bases lining up with TRBD2. CDR1 and CDR2 from the germline V gene are SQVTM and ANQGSEA. The CDR3 spans 13 residues. V dropped 4 bases and J dropped 7; count of bases not matched to a gene: 7. CDR3 amino acids: CSVAREDWNEQFF. The CDR3 bases are TGCAGCGTTGCCCGGGAGGACTGGAATGAGCAGTTCTTC.

This clone has just a few counts. This sequence joins TRBV14 and TRBJ1-3; weak D call: TRBD1 (5 bases). Germline V gene lookup returns CDR1 SGHDN and CDR2 FVKESK. CDR3 size: 14 residues. V was trimmed by 1 base and J by 5 bases, leaving 9 bases between them. The CDR3 loop is CASSQGTSRNTIYF. CDR3 DNA: TGTGCCAGCAGCCAAGGGACAAGTCGAAACACCATATATTTT.

The rearrangement joins TRBV19 to TRBJ1-1; no clear D gene. Germline V gives CDR1 LNHDA, CDR2 SQIVND (reference sequence). The ends were cut back, 4 bases at V and 1 base at J, with 19 bases in the middle. The CDR3 sequence is 17 residues long. The DNA for the CDR3 is TGTGCCAGTAGTACCCATCAAATACACAGCCGGAACACTGAAGCTTTCTTT. Amino acids: CASSTHQIHSRNTEAFF.

The gene calls are TRBV19 and TRBJ1-2, with D unresolved. Germline V gene lookup returns CDR1 LNHDA and CDR2 SQIVND (reference sequence). V shed 1 base and J shed 7 bases, with 13 bases lying between them. This CDR3 comprises 14 residues. CDR3: CASSIVPGVGGYTF. The CDR3 nucleotides read TGTGCCAGTAGTATAGTGCCGGGTGTGGGTGGCTACACCTTC. Variable domain in full (rest from reference TRBV19 and TRBJ1-2): DGGITQSPKYLFRKEGQNVTLSCEQNLNHDAMYWYRQDPGQGLRLIYYSQIVNDFQKGDIAEGYSVSREKKESFPLTVTSAQKNPTAFYLCASSIVPGVGGYTFGSGTRLTVV.

The chain is built from TRBV18 and TRBJ2-7; the D gene is possibly TRBD1 (6 bases). Trimming took off 3 bases at V and 2 bases at J, with 11 bases between the two ends. CDR1 KGHSH and CDR2 LQKENI come from the germline V gene. This CDR3 is 14 amino acids long. The CDR3 coding sequence is TGTGCCAGCTCACCGGGACATCCCCCCTACGAGCAGTACTTC. Its translation: CASSPGHPPYEQYF. Using reference TRBV18 and TRBJ2-7 for the parts outside the CDR3, the full variable domain is NAGVMQNPRHLVRRRGQEARLRCSPMKGHSHVYWYRQLPEEGLKFMVYLQKENIIDESGMPKERFSAEFPKEGPSILRIQQVVRGDSAAYFCASSPGHPPYEQYFGPGTRLTVT.

CDR3 nucleotide sequence: TGCGCCAGCAGTGTTGGGACAGTTGCTCAGTCACCCCTCCACTTT. Its translation is CASSVGTVAQSPLHF. The chain recombines TRBV10-2 with TRBJ1-6; TRBD1 agrees at 7 bases. Germline V lookup: CDR1 WSHSY, CDR2 SAAADI. CDR3 length: 15 amino acids. J gave up 10 bases and V 4 bases, and 10 bases lay outside the gene matches.

The chain combines TRBV10-3 with TRBJ1-4, with D possibly TRBD1 on 6 matching bases. The V and J ends lost 3 bases and 9 bases respectively, with 20 bases between them. The CDR3 sequence is 16 residues long. Germline V gene data show CDR1 as ENHRY and CDR2 as SYGVKD. CDR3 nucleotides: TGTGCCATCAGTGACCCCGGCTTGTCAGGGGATAAAAAACTGTTTTTT. This encodes CAISDPGLSGDKKLFF.

The CDR3 region is CATSRDAVSSYNEQFF. CDR3 nucleotides: TGTGCCACCAGCAGAGACGCCGTCAGCTCCTACAATGAGCAGTTCTTC. This chain connects TRBV15 to TRBJ2-1; D is uncertain. V was pared by 0 bases and J by 0 bases, with 9 bases between. This CDR3 comprises 16 residues. CDR1 LNHNV and CDR2 YYDKDF come from the germline V gene (reference sequence).

The V and J genes are TRBV24-1 and TRBJ2-3; 9 bases agree with TRBD2. CDR1 is KGHDR and CDR2 is SFDVKD in the germline V gene. J was trimmed by 2 bases and V by 4 bases; bases with no gene match: 6. The CDR3 spans 16 residues. CDR3 DNA: TGTGCCACCAGTGACCCGGGACTAGCAGACACAGATACGCAGTATTTT. Translated: CATSDPGLADTDTQYF.

The chain carries TRBV10-3 and TRBJ1-3, with D possibly TRBD1 on 5 matching bases. Between the trimmed V and J ends, which lost 10 bases and 0 bases, there was a span of 13 bases. CDR3 length: 14 residues. Germline V gene lookup returns CDR1 ENHRY and CDR2 SYGVKD. The CDR3, as DNA: TGTGCCACAGCCCTAGGGGTCTCTGGAAACACCATATATTTT. This gives the protein CATALGVSGNTIYF.

The chain has TRBV18 and TRBJ2-3; D unclear. The CDR3 sequence is 14 residues long. Trimming removed 2 bases at V and 0 bases at J, with 6 bases between. Germline-derived CDR1 and CDR2 are KGHSH and LQKENI. CDR3: CASSPLGSTDTQYF. The CDR3 coding sequence is TGTGCCAGCTCACCATTGGGCAGCACAGATACGCAGTATTTT.

This rearrangement joins TRBV10-1 to TRBJ2-7, with TRBD2 as a possible D gene (5 bases). The CDR3 length is 10 residues. With 7 bases removed from V and 12 bases from J, the gap between germline ends came to 13 bases. Germline-derived CDR1 and CDR2 are WNHNN and SYGVQD (reference sequence). The CDR3 spells CASTEEGLYF. DNA of the CDR3: TGCGCCAGCACCGAAGAGGGCCTGTACTTC.